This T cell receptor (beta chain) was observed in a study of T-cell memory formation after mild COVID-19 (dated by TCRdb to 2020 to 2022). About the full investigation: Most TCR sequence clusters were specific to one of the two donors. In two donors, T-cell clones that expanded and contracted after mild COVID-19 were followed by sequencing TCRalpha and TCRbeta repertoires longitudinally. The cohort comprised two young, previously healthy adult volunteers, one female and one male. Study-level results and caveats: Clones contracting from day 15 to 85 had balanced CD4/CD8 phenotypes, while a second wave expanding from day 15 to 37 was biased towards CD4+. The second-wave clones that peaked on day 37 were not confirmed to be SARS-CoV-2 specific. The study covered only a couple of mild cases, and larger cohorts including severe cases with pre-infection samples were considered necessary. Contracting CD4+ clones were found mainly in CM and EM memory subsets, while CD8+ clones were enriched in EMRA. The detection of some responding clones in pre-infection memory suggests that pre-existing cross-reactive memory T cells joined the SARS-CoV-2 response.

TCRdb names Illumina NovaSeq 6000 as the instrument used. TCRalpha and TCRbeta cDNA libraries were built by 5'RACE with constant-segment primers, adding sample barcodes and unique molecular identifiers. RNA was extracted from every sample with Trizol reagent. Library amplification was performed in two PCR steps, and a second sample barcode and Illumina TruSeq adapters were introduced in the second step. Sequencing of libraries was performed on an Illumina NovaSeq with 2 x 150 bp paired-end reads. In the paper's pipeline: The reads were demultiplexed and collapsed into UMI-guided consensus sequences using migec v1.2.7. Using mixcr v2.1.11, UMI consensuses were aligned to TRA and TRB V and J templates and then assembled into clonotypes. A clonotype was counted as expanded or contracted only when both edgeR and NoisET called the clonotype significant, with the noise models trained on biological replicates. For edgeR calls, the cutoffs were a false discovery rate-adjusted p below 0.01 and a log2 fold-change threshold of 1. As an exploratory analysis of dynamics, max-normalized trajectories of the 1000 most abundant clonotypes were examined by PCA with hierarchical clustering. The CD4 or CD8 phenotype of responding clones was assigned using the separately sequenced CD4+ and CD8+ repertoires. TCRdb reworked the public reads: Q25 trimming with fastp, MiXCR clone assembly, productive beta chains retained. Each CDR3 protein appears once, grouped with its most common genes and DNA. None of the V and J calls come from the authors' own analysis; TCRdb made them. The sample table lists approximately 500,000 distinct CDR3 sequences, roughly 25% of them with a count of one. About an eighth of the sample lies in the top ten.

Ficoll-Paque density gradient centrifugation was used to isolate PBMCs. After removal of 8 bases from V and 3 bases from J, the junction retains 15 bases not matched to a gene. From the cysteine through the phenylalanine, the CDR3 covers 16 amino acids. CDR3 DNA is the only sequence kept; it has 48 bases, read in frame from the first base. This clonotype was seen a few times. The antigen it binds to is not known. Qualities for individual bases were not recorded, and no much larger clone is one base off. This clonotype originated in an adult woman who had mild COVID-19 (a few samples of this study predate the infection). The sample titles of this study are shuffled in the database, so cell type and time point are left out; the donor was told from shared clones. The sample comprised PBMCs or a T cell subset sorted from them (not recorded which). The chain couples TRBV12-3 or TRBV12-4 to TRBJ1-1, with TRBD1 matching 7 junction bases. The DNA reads TGTGCCAGCGGGGGAGGGACAGTCTTTGGGGACACTGAAGCTTTCTTT. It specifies CASGGGTVFGDTEAFF.